What follows are 14 T cell receptor beta chains derived from one specimen sequenced in a study of OX40 agonist ivuxolimab in advanced cancers. This table comes from immunoSEQ multiplex PCR, and its TCRdb copy is limited to in-frame clones, with some not included. The repertoire holds roughly 70,000 clones, with approximately 82% as singletons. This sample comprised CD4+ or CD8+ T cells sorted from blood, obtained in a trial of the OX40 agonist ivuxolimab. All receptors come from an adult with an advanced solid tumor such as melanoma, head and neck, liver or kidney cancer.

The V and J genes are TRBV10-1 and TRBJ1-1; D ambiguous. Per the germline V gene, CDR1 is WNHNN and CDR2 is SYGVQD (reference sequence). This CDR3 has 15 residues. V dropped 2 bases and J dropped 1 base, with 11 bases sitting between them. CDR3 region: CASSETGFGNTEAFF. CDR3 in DNA: TGCGCCAGCAGTGAGACGGGTTTTGGGAACACTGAAGCTTTCTTT.

This chain connects TRBV7-2 to TRBJ1-1; D not resolved. The V end lost 5 bases, the J end lost 3 bases, and 10 bases lay between the germline ends. The CDR3 is made up of 13 amino acids. Looked up from germline, CDR1 is SGHTA and CDR2 is FQGNSA. This CDR3 is CASSVQDYTEAFF. The DNA of the CDR3 is TGTGCCAGCAGCGTGCAGGATTACACTGAAGCTTTCTTT.

As DNA, the CDR3 is TGTGCCAGCAGTTCGTACACGGGGCTCCGCGGCACAGATACGCAGTATTTT. This encodes CASSSYTGLRGTDTQYF. V gene TRBV28 combines with J gene TRBJ2-3; D may be TRBD1 or TRBD2 (5 bases each). The germline CDR1 and CDR2 sequences are MDHEN and SYDVKM. This CDR3 is built from 17 residues. V was shortened by 4 bases and J by 1 base, with 18 bases between the two germline ends.

J is TRBJ2-5 and V is TRBV4-1, with TRBD1 identical over 7 bases. Germline V gene lookup returns CDR1 MGHRA and CDR2 YSYEKL. J lost 4 bases, V lost 0 bases, and 5 bases had no gene match. The CDR3 length is 15 residues. CDR3: CASSQDKGALETQYF. The CDR3 bases are TGCGCCAGCAGCCAAGATAAGGGGGCTCTAGAGACCCAGTACTTC.

J is TRBJ1-2 and V is TRBV21-1. TRBV21-1 is a pseudogene segment. The CDR3 is 16 residues long. Here the CDR3 reads CASSKDWGLRLHGYTF. DNA for the CDR3: TGTGCCAGCAGCAAAGATTGGGGGTTACGGCTTCATGGCTACACCTTC.

This clone has just one count. V gene TRBV6-5 combines with J gene TRBJ1-4; perhaps TRBD1 as D (5 bases). Trimming pared 5 bases from V and 8 bases from J, leaving 12 bases between. From germline, CDR1 is MNHEY and CDR2 SVGAGI. CDR3 length equals 13 residues. This CDR3 is CASSPAGREKLFF. In nucleotides, the CDR3 is TGTGCCAGCAGTCCGGCAGGGCGAGAAAAACTGTTTTTT.

The chain couples TRBV4-1 to TRBJ2-7; weak D call: TRBD1 (5 bases). Germline assignment: CDR1 MGHRA and CDR2 YSYEKL. V was trimmed by 4 bases and J by 6 bases, leaving 22 bases between them. The CDR3 covers 16 residues. DNA for the CDR3: TGCGCCAGCAGCCGGAAGGACACGTCCTTGGCCGCCGAGCAGTACTTC. It codes for CASSRKDTSLAAEQYF.

The chain joins TRBV5-1 to TRBJ1-1; TRBD1 matches 7 bases. CDR1 and CDR2 from the germline V gene are SGHRS and YFSETQ. The CDR3 has 15 residues. Trimming at V came to 0 bases and at J to 2 bases, leaving 4 bases not matched to a gene. CDR3 protein: CASSLAGTANTEAFF. The CDR3 coding sequence is TGCGCCAGCAGCTTGGCCGGGACAGCCAACACTGAAGCTTTCTTT.

The V gene is TRBV4-3, the J gene TRBJ2-1; TRBD2 aligns across 9 bases. The CDR3 totals 15 residues. V shed 0 bases, J shed 3 bases, and the junction held 0 bases outside the gene matches. Germline V gene data show CDR1 as LGHNA and CDR2 as YSLEER. CDR3 nucleotide sequence: TGCGCCAGCAGCCAAGATAGCGGGAGCTACAATGAGCAGTTCTTC. As protein: CASSQDSGSYNEQFF.

The chain combines TRBV18 with TRBJ1-4; D gene ambiguous. Germline assignment: CDR1 KGHSH and CDR2 LQKENI. Trimming left V 1 base short and J 7 bases short, with 13 bases between. This CDR3 contains 15 residues. CDR3 nucleotides: TGTGCCAGCTCACCACAGTCACTAATCTTTGAAAAACTGTTTTTT. It translates to CASSPQSLIFEKLFF.

The genes are TRBV7-2 and TRBJ2-3, with a tentative D call TRBD2 (6 bases). The V gene's germline CDR1 is SGHTA and CDR2 FQGNSA. The V end was cut by 6 bases, the J end by 5 bases, with 9 bases between. This CDR3 has 12 residues. CDR3 loop: CASRGGGDTQYF. Here the CDR3 DNA reads TGTGCCAGCAGGGGGGGTGGAGATACGCAGTATTTT. The full variable domain, in which reference TRBV7-2 and TRBJ2-3 provide the parts outside the CDR3, is GAGVSQSPSNKVTEKGKDVELRCDPISGHTALYWYRQSLGQGLEFLIYFQGNSAPDKSGLPSDRFSAERTGGSVSTLTIQRTQQEDSAVYLCASRGGGDTQYFGPGTRLTVL.

The V and J genes are TRBV19 and TRBJ2-1; TRBD2 might be the D (5 bases). The CDR3 has 16 amino acids. In germline, CDR1 is LNHDA, CDR2 SQIVND (reference sequence). The ends were cut back, 6 bases at V and 6 bases at J, with 21 bases in the middle. CDR3 DNA sequence: TGTGCCAGTAGCCCCGGGAACGGAATCCTACCCAATGAGCAGTTCTTC. This gives the protein CASSPGNGILPNEQFF.

The V gene is TRBV30, the J gene TRBJ2-7; TRBD2 agrees at 13 bases. V was pared by 0 bases and J by 4 bases, with 15 bases of the junction left unmatched. The CDR3 consists of 19 residues. Looked up from germline, CDR1 is GTSNPN and CDR2 is SVGIG (reference sequence). The CDR3: CAWSVGWTSGRDPPYEQYF. CDR3 coding DNA: TGTGCCTGGAGTGTAGGTTGGACTAGCGGGAGAGACCCTCCTTACGAGCAGTACTTC.

This clone was picked up a small number of times. The chain recombines TRBV7-7 with TRBJ2-3; D uncertain. V lost 4 bases and J lost 4, with 15 bases in between. The length of the CDR3 is 15 residues. Per germline, CDR1 SSHAT and CDR2 FNYEAQ (reference sequence). The CDR3 is CASSSGIAAADTQYF. The CDR3 nucleotides are TGTGCCAGCAGCTCTGGGATCGCTGCGGCAGATACGCAGTATTTT.